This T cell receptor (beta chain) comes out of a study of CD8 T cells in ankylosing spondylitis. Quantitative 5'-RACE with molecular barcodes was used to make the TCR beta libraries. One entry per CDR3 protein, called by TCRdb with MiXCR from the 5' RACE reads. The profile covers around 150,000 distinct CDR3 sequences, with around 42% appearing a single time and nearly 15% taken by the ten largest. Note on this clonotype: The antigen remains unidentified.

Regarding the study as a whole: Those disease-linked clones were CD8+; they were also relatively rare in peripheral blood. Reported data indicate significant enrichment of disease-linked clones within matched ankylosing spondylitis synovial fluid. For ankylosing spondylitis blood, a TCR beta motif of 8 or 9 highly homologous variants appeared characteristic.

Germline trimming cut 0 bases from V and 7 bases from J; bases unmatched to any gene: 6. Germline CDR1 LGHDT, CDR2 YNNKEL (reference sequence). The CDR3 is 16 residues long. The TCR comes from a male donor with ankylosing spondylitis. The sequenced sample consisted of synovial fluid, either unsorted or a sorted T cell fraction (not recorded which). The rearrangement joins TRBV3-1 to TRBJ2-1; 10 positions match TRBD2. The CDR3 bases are TGTGCCAGCAGCCAAGAGGCTCTAGCGGGAGTTAATGAGCAGTTCTTC. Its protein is CASSQEALAGVNEQFF.